The 32 T cell receptor beta chains reported below all come from one sample, sequenced in a study of blood T cell repertoires in COVID-19. Generated by immunoSEQ multiplex PCR, the TCRdb table keeps only in-frame clones and is missing some. The sample has roughly 85,000 clones, roughly 85% seen once; the top ten hold about 26%. The sequencing input was peripheral blood. The receptor source for this set is a man in his forties or fifties with active or convalescent COVID-19.

V is TRBV15 and J is TRBJ2-1; 11 bases fit TRBD2. Germline CDR1 reads LNHNV; CDR2 reads YYDKDF (reference sequence). V lost 2 bases, J lost 5 bases, and 5 bases stayed unmatched. The CDR3 covers 16 residues. CDR3 amino acids: CATSRSKTSGDNEQFF. CDR3 in DNA: TGTGCCACCAGCAGATCAAAGACTAGCGGGGACAATGAGCAGTTCTTC. The full variable domain, completed using reference TRBV15 and TRBJ2-1, is DAMVIQNPRYQVTQFGKPVTLSCSQTLNHNVMYWYQQKSSQAPKLLFHYYDKDFNNEADTPDNFQSRRPNTSFCFLDIRSPGLGDTAMYLCATSRSKTSGDNEQFFGPGTRLTVL.

J is TRBJ2-5 and V is TRBV5-8; D not resolved. Germline assignment: CDR1 SGHTS and CDR2 YDEGEE. V was pared by 2 bases and J by 1 base, with 9 bases between. There are 14 residues in the CDR3. The DNA for the CDR3 is TGTGCCAGCAGCTTCTCTCCTTCCCAAGAGACCCAGTACTTC. Protein sequence: CASSFSPSQETQYF.

The J gene is TRBJ1-3, the V gene TRBV19; TRBD1 matches at 7 bases. Germline V CDR1 and CDR2: LNHDA, SQIVND (reference sequence). The V gene end was trimmed by 8 bases and the J gene end by 0 bases; junction bases not matched to a gene: 4. The CDR3 extends over 14 amino acids. This CDR3 reads CASRGQSSGNTIYF. CDR3 coding DNA: TGTGCCAGTCGGGGACAGTCCTCTGGAAACACCATATATTTT.

The CDR3 loop reads CASSTWTEDGYTF. The CDR3 bases are TGCGCCAGCAGCACATGGACAGAAGATGGCTACACCTTC. The chain has TRBV5-1 and TRBJ1-2, with a weak D call TRBD1 (6 bases). The V end lost 4 bases, the J end lost 6 bases, and 13 bases lay between the germline ends. From germline, CDR1 is SGHRS and CDR2 YFSETQ. The CDR3 consists of 13 residues.

V is TRBV19 and J is TRBJ1-4; TRBD1 aligns across 7 bases. CDR1 and CDR2 from the germline V gene are LNHDA and SQIVND (reference sequence). The CDR3 consists of 18 residues. The ends lost 1 base at V and 3 bases at J; junction bases unmatched: 11. The CDR3 region has the DNA TGTGCCAGTAGTATAGGTAGGGGGGACAGAAGACCTAATGAAAAACTGTTTTTT. This sequence encodes CASSIGRGDRRPNEKLFF.

J is TRBJ2-7 and V is TRBV18, with 12 bases identical to TRBD1. With V trimmed by 5 bases and J by 5 bases, 10 bases remained unmatched. Looked up from germline, CDR1 is KGHSH and CDR2 is LQKENI. The length of the CDR3 is 16 residues. The CDR3 bases are TGTGCCAGCTCAAGGGGGACAGGGGGCTCGGATAACGAGCAGTACTTC. Its protein product is CASSRGTGGSDNEQYF.

This rearrangement joins TRBV5-1 to TRBJ2-2; D is perhaps TRBD2 (5 bases). This CDR3 is 15 amino acids long. Germline lookup yields CDR1 SGHRS and CDR2 YFSETQ. V was trimmed by 0 bases and J by 2 bases, leaving 8 bases between them. The CDR3 sequence: CASSLVGLNTGELFF. CDR3 sequence (DNA): TGCGCCAGCAGCTTGGTCGGACTTAACACCGGGGAGCTGTTTTTT.

DNA for the CDR3: TGTGCCAGCAGCCCAGAGGGTTATGGCTACACCTTC. Amino acid sequence: CASSPEGYGYTF. The chain couples TRBV12-3 or TRBV12-4 to TRBJ1-2; D is undetermined. The CDR3 loop spans 12 amino acids. V shed 6 bases and J shed 5 bases, with 10 bases lying between them.

V usage is TRBV5-1 and J usage is TRBJ2-1; TRBD1 matches at 8 bases. Germline V lookup: CDR1 SGHRS, CDR2 YFSETQ. J was trimmed by 6 bases and V by 3 bases; bases with no gene match: 5. The CDR3 is made up of 14 amino acids. This CDR3 reads CASSWQQGGNEQFF. The CDR3 DNA reads TGCGCCAGCAGCTGGCAACAGGGGGGCAATGAGCAGTTCTTC.

The rearrangement joins TRBV20-1 to TRBJ2-3; the D is unclear. This CDR3 has 11 amino acids. CDR1 and CDR2 (germline): DFQATT, SNEGSKA (reference sequence). Trimming stripped 3 bases from V and 4 bases from J, with 5 bases between. The CDR3 nucleotides are TGCAGTGCTAGTCGCGCAGATACGCAGTATTTT. Translated: CSASRADTQYF.

This chain uses TRBV6-5 with TRBJ2-2; tentative D call: TRBD1 (6 bases). The CDR3 consists of 11 residues. From germline, CDR1 is MNHEY and CDR2 SVGAGI. Trimming cost V 10 bases and J 6 bases, with 9 bases left between them. Here the CDR3 reads CATTGSGELFF. For the CDR3, the DNA is TGTGCCACCACAGGGTCCGGGGAGCTGTTTTTT.

The genes are TRBV29-1 and TRBJ1-3; 10 bases fit TRBD1. The CDR3 length is 15 residues. Germline V gene sequence: CDR1 SQVTM, CDR2 ANQGSEA. V was clipped by 7 bases and J by 8 bases; unmatched bases: 14. DNA for the CDR3: TGCAGCGCCTCCCGCGGGACAGGGGTACCTGACACCATATATTTT. It encodes CSASRGTGVPDTIYF. Together with reference TRBV29-1 and TRBJ1-3, the CDR3 gives the full variable domain: SAVISQKPSRDICQRGTSLTIQCQVDSQVTMMFWYRQQPGQSLTLIATANQGSEATYESGFVIDKFPISRPNLTFSTLTVSNMSPEDSSIYLCSASRGTGVPDTIYFGEGSWLTVV.

The chain recombines TRBV28 with TRBJ2-1; D is possibly TRBD2 (7 bases). Trimming took off 2 bases at V and 10 bases at J, with 18 bases between the two ends. The length of the CDR3 is 15 residues. Germline loops: CDR1 MDHEN, CDR2 SYDVKM. The CDR3 DNA reads TGTGCCAGCAGTTTAAGCAGTTCCGGGGGGCTAGAGCAGTTCTTC. Residues: CASSLSSSGGLEQFF.

This chain connects TRBV19 to TRBJ2-2, with TRBD1 identical over 12 bases. Germline assignment: CDR1 LNHDA and CDR2 SQIVND (reference sequence). The CDR3 length is 15 residues. The J segment lost 7 bases and the V segment lost 7 bases, leaving 7 bases of the junction unmatched. The DNA of the CDR3 is TGTGCCAGTAATCCGGGACAGGGGGCCGGCGGGGAGCTGTTTTTT. Residues: CASNPGQGAGGELFF.

The chain combines TRBV27 with TRBJ1-5, with 8 bases identical to TRBD1. The V segment lost 7 bases and the J segment 2 bases; nucleotides outside the gene matches: 16. The CDR3 consists of 18 residues. Germline V gene data show CDR1 as MNHEY and CDR2 as SMNVEV (reference sequence). The CDR3 DNA sequence: TGTGCCAGCAATCCCACCCTCCGGACAGGGAAGGGCAATCAGCCCCAGCATTTT. The encoded protein is CASNPTLRTGKGNQPQHF.

The rearrangement links TRBV19 to TRBJ2-3; 10 bases agree with TRBD2. This CDR3 has 14 amino acids. V trimming: 7 bases; J trimming: 6 bases; junction bases outside the gene matches: 7. In germline, CDR1 is LNHDA, CDR2 SQIVND (reference sequence). The CDR3 DNA reads as TGTGCCAGTAAGGCTAGCGGGAGAGCGGATACGCAGTATTTT. Protein sequence: CASKASGRADTQYF.

V usage is TRBV15 and J usage is TRBJ2-1, with D possibly TRBD2 on 6 matching bases. Trimming stripped 1 base from V and 5 bases from J, with 9 bases between. Germline CDR1 is LNHNV and CDR2 is YYDKDF (reference sequence). The CDR3 has 14 amino acids. The CDR3 is CATSRAGTHNEQFF. DNA for the CDR3: TGTGCCACCAGCAGAGCCGGGACTCACAATGAGCAGTTCTTC.

The chain has TRBV27 and TRBJ2-1; 9 bases are shared with TRBD1. CDR1 and CDR2 from the germline V gene are MNHEY and SMNVEV (reference sequence). Trimming took 1 base from V and 1 from J; bases not matched to a gene: 2. This CDR3 region has 16 residues. The CDR3 DNA follows: TGTGCCAGCAGTTTATTCGGACAGGGGTCCTACAATGAGCAGTTCTTC. Protein product: CASSLFGQGSYNEQFF.

The rearrangement uses TRBV14 and TRBJ1-6; TRBD1 aligns across 7 bases. Germline V gene lookup returns CDR1 SGHDN and CDR2 FVKESK. V was clipped by 1 base and J by 5 bases; unmatched bases: 5. The CDR3 spans 16 residues. The chain's CDR3 is CASSQVRGADNSPLHF. CDR3 nucleotides: TGTGCCAGCAGCCAAGTCAGGGGGGCAGATAATTCACCCCTCCACTTT.

The chain links TRBV9 to TRBJ2-3; D unresolved. The germline V and J ends were trimmed by 3 bases and 2 bases, with 7 bases remaining between them. Germline V CDR1 and CDR2: SGDLS, YYNGEE. CDR3 length: 13 residues. The CDR3 region is CASSGRFTDTQYF. CDR3 DNA sequence: TGTGCCAGCAGCGGTCGGTTCACAGATACGCAGTATTTT.

In the case of this clone: The sample has other DNA sequences that encode this CDR3 too. This chain joins TRBV20-1 and TRBJ2-7; a possible D gene is TRBD2 (6 bases). The CDR3 extends over 13 amino acids. Deletions cut 3 bases from V and 0 bases from J, with 9 bases between. The germline CDR1 and CDR2 sequences are DFQATT and SNEGSKA (reference sequence). Written as DNA, the CDR3 is TGCAGTGCTAGTCACGGGAGCTCCTACGAGCAGTACTTC. Encoded protein: CSASHGSSYEQYF.

The chain has TRBV6-2 or TRBV6-3 and TRBJ2-3; D might be TRBD2 (5 bases). Trimming stripped 5 bases from V and 3 bases from J, with 15 bases between. CDR3 length: 15 residues. Germline V gene sequence: CDR1 MNHEY, CDR2 SVGEGT. The CDR3 region has the DNA TGTGCCAGCAGTGACCGAAGACGGGATACAGATACGCAGTATTTT. This translates into CASSDRRRDTDTQYF.

The chain has TRBV28 and TRBJ1-2; 7 nucleotides align to TRBD1. This CDR3 has 15 residues. V dropped 4 bases and J dropped 9; count of bases not matched to a gene: 14. CDR1 MDHEN and CDR2 SYDVKM come from the germline V gene. CDR3 region: CASSWEQGIVRRYTF. For the CDR3, the DNA is TGTGCCAGCAGTTGGGAACAGGGGATTGTTAGGCGCTACACCTTC.

This chain connects TRBV19 to TRBJ2-2, with D maybe TRBD2 (5 bases). Germline values: CDR1 LNHDA, CDR2 SQIVND (reference sequence). Between the trimmed V and J ends, which lost 3 bases and 5 bases, there was a span of 10 bases. This CDR3 is built from 14 residues. CDR3 amino acids: CASSIRGSTGELFF. CDR3 nucleotides: TGTGCCAGTAGTATTCGGGGATCAACCGGGGAGCTGTTTTTT.

The V gene is TRBV29-1, the J gene TRBJ1-1; 7 nucleotides agree with TRBD1. Looked up from germline, CDR1 is SQVTM and CDR2 is ANQGSEA. V shed 3 bases and J 0 bases; nucleotides not matched to a gene: 4. There are 14 residues in the CDR3. In DNA form, the CDR3 reads TGCAGCGTTGAGGAGACAGGGATGAACACTGAAGCTTTCTTT. Amino acid sequence: CSVEETGMNTEAFF.

This chain connects TRBV5-1 to TRBJ1-1, with 7 bases that match TRBD1. Germline loops: CDR1 SGHRS, CDR2 YFSETQ. Losses at the gene ends were 4 bases for V and 1 base for J; bases not matched to a gene: 7. This CDR3 spans 15 amino acids. In DNA, the CDR3 is TGCGCCAGCAGCCCGGGACAGCTCCCGAACACTGAAGCTTTCTTT. Amino acids: CASSPGQLPNTEAFF.

This clone came up once. The CDR3 region is CASSVAGTGDTGNTIYF. Here the CDR3 DNA reads TGTGCCAGTAGTGTCGCCGGGACAGGGGATACTGGAAACACCATATATTTT. The rearrangement links TRBV19 to TRBJ1-3, with 10 bases fitting TRBD1. CDR3 length: 17 residues. J was trimmed by 2 bases and V by 5 bases; bases with no gene match: 9. Germline CDR1 reads LNHDA; CDR2 reads SQIVND (reference sequence). The full variable domain, with the rest looked up from reference TRBV19 and TRBJ1-3, is DGGITQSPKYLFRKEGQNVTLSCEQNLNHDAMYWYRQDPGQGLRLIYYSQIVNDFQKGDIAEGYSVSREKKESFPLTVTSAQKNPTAFYLCASSVAGTGDTGNTIYFGEGSWLTVV.

The gene calls are TRBV14 and TRBJ2-7; the D is unclear. Deletions cut 0 bases from V and 3 bases from J, with 12 bases between. Germline CDR1 SGHDN, CDR2 FVKESK. CDR3 length equals 15 residues. DNA of the CDR3: TGTGCCAGCAGCCAAGATAGCTTCCAGAACTACGAGCAGTACTTC. Amino acids: CASSQDSFQNYEQYF.

The J gene is TRBJ2-3, the V gene TRBV19; D might be TRBD2 (5 bases). CDR3 length equals 13 residues. Germline V CDR1 and CDR2: LNHDA, SQIVND (reference sequence). V dropped 6 bases and J dropped 6 bases, with 13 bases sitting between them. The CDR3 DNA reads as TGTGCCAGTAGAATTTCGGGGATGGATACGCAGTATTTT. Amino acid sequence: CASRISGMDTQYF.

The chain employs TRBV7-8 and TRBJ1-4; perhaps TRBD1 as D (5 bases). Germline V CDR1 and CDR2: SGHVS, FQNEAQ. V was clipped by 0 bases and J by 8 bases, with 13 bases between them. The CDR3 is 15 residues long. The DNA for the CDR3 is TGTGCCAGCAGCTTAGCAAATCAGGGCACCGAAAAACTGTTTTTT. Translation: CASSLANQGTEKLFF. Combining the CDR3 with reference TRBV7-8 and TRBJ1-4 gives the whole variable domain GAGVSQSPRYKVAKRGQDVALRCDPISGHVSLFWYQQALGQGPEFLTYFQNEAQLDKSGLPSDRFFAERPEGSVSTLKIQRTQQEDSAVYLCASSLANQGTEKLFFGSGTQLSVL.

The V call is TRBV12-3 or TRBV12-4, the J call TRBJ2-5; no clear D gene. V lost 3 bases to trimming and J lost 3 bases, with 8 bases between them. The CDR3 has 13 residues. The CDR3 DNA is TGTGCCAGCAGTTTGTCCTCAGAAGAGACCCAGTACTTC. It codes for CASSLSSEETQYF.

This chain links TRBV15 with TRBJ1-2; D ambiguous. The germline V gene has CDR1 LNHNV and CDR2 YYDKDF (reference sequence). V shed 1 base and J shed 7 bases, with 16 bases lying between them. The CDR3 has 15 amino acids. The CDR3 nucleotides read TGTGCCACCAGCAGAGCTAACCTCCCGAGCGGTGGCTACACCTTC. Its protein is CATSRANLPSGGYTF.